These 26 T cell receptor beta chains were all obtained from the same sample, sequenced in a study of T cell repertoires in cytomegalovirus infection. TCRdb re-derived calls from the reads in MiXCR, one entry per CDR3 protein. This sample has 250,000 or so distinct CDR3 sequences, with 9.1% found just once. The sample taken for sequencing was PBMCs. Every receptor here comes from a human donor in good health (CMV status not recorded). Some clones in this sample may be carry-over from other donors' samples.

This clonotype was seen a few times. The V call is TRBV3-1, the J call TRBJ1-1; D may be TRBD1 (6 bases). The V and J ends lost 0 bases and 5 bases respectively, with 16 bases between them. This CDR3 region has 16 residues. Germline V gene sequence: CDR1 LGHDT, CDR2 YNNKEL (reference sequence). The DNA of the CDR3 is TGTGCCAGCAGCCAAGAAGTGGGGACATTAGGAACTGAAGCTTTCTTT. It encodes CASSQEVGTLGTEAFF.

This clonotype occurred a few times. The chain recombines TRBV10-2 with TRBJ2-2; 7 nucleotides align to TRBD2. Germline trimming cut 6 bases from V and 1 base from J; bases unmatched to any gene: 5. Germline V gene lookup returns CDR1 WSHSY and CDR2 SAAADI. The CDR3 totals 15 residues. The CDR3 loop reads CASRLAGGNTGELFF. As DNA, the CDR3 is TGCGCCAGCAGATTAGCGGGTGGGAACACCGGGGAGCTGTTTTTT.

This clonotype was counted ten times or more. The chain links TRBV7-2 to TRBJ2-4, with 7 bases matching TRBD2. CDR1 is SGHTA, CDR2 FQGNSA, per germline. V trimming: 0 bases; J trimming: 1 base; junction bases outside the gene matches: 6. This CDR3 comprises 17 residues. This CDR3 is CASSLAWGGAAKNIQYF. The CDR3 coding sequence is TGTGCCAGCAGCTTAGCCTGGGGAGGGGCTGCCAAAAACATTCAGTACTTC.

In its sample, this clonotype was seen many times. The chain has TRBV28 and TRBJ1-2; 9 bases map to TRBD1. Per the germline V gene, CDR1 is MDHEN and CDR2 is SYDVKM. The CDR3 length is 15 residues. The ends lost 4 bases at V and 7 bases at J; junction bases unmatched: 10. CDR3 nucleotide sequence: TGTGCCAGCAGTTACGGACAGGGGAGGCTCGGTGGCTACACCTTC. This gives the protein CASSYGQGRLGGYTF.

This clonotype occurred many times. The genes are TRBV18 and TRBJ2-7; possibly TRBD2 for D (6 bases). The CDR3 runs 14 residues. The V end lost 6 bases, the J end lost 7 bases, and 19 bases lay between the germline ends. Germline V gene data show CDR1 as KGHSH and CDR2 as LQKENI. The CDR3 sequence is CASSPRGFLGEQYF. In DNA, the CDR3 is TGTGCCAGCTCTCCCCGGGGGTTTTTGGGAGAGCAGTACTTC. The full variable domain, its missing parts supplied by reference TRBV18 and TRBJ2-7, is NAGVMQNPRHLVRRRGQEARLRCSPMKGHSHVYWYRQLPEEGLKFMVYLQKENIIDESGMPKERFSAEFPKEGPSILRIQQVVRGDSAAYFCASSPRGFLGEQYFGPGTRLTVT.

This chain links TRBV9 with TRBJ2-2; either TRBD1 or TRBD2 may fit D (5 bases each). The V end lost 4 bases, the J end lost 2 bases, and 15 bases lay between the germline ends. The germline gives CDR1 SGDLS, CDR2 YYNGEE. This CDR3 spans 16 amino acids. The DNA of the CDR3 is TGTGCCAGCAGCCCTCAGCCAGGGACCAACACCGGGGAGCTGTTTTTT. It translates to CASSPQPGTNTGELFF.

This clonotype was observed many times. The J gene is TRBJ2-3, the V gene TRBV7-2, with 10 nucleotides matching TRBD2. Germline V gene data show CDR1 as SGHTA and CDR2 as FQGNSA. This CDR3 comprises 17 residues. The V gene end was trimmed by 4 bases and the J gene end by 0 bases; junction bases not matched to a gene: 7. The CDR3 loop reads CASSSLLAGLSTDTQYF. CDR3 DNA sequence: TGTGCCAGCAGCTCCCTACTAGCGGGGCTCAGCACAGATACGCAGTATTTT.

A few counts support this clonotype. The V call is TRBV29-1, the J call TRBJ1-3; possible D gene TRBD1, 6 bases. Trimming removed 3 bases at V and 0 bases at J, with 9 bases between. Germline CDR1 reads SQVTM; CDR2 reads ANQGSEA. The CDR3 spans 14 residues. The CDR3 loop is CSVDGQHSGNTIYF. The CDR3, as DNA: TGCAGCGTTGACGGACAGCACTCTGGAAACACCATATATTTT. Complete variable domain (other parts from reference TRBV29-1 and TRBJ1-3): SAVISQKPSRDICQRGTSLTIQCQVDSQVTMMFWYRQQPGQSLTLIATANQGSEATYESGFVIDKFPISRPNLTFSTLTVSNMSPEDSSIYLCSVDGQHSGNTIYFGEGSWLTVV.

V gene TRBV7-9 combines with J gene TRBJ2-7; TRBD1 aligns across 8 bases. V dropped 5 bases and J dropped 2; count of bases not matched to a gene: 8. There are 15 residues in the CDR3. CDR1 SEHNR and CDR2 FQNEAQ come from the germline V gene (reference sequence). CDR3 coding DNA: TGTGCCAGCAGCACCGCCGGGACAGGCGCCTACGAGCAGTACTTC. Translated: CASSTAGTGAYEQYF. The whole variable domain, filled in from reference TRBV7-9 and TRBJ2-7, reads DTGVSQNPRHKITKRGQNVTFRCDPISEHNRLYWYRQTLGQGPEFLTYFQNEAQLEKSRLLSDRFSAERPKGSFSTLEIQRTEQGDSAMYLCASSTAGTGAYEQYFGPGTRLTVT.

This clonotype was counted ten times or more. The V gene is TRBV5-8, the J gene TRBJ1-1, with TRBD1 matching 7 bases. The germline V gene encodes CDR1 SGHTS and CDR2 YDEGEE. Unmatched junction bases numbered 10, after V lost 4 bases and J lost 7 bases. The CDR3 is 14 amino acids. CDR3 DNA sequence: TGTGCCAGCAGCCCGGGACAGTATGTTAGTGAAGCTTTCTTT. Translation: CASSPGQYVSEAFF.

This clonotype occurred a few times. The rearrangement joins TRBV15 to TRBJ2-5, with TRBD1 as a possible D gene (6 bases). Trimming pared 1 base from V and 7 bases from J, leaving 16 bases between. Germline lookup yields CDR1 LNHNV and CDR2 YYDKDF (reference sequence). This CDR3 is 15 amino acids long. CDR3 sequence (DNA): TGTGCCACCAGCAGAGCTACAGGGCCTGAAGGGACCCAGTACTTC. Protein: CATSRATGPEGTQYF.

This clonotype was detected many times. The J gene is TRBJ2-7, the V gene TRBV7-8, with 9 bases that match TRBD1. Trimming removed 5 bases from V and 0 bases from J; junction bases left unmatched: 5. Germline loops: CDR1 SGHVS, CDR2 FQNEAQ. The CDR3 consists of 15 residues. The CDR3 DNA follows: TGTGCCAGCAGCCCCGGGACAGGGAGCTCCTACGAGCAGTACTTC. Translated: CASSPGTGSSYEQYF.

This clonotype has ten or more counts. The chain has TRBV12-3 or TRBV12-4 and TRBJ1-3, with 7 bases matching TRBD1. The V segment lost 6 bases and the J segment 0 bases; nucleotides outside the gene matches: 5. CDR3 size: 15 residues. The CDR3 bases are TGTGCCAGCAGCGAGACAGGGTCCTCTGGAAACACCATATATTTT. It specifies CASSETGSSGNTIYF.

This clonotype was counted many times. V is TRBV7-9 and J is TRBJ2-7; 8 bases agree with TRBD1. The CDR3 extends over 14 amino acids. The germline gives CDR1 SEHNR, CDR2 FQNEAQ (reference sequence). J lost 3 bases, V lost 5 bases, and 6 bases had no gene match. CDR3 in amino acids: CASSRDRTYYEQYF. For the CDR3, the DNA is TGTGCCAGCAGCCGGGACAGGACCTACTACGAGCAGTACTTC.

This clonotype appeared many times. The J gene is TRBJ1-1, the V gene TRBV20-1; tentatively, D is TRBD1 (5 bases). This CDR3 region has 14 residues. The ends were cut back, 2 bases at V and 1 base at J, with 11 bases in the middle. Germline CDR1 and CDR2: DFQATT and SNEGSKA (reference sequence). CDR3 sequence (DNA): TGCAGTGCTAGAAGGGGCGCTGGGAACACTGAAGCTTTCTTT. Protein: CSARRGAGNTEAFF.

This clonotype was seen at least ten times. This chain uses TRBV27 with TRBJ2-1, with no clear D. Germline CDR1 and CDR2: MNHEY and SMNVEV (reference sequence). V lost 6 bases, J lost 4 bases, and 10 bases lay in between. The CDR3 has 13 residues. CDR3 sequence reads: CASSPAAYNEQFF. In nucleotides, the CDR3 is TGTGCCAGCAGCCCCGCCGCGTACAATGAGCAGTTCTTC.

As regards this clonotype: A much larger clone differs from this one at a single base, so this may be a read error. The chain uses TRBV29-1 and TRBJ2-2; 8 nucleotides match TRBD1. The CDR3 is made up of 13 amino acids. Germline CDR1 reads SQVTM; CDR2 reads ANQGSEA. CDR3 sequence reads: CSIDRGNTGELFF. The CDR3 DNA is TGCAGCATTGACAGGGGGAACACCGGGGAGCTGTTTTTT.

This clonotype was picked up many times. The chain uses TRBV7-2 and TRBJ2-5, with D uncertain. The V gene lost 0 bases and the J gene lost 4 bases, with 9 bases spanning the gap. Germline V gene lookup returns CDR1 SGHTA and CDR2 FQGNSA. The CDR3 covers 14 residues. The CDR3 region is CASSLANRPETQYF. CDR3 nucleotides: TGTGCCAGCAGCTTAGCGAACCGGCCAGAGACCCAGTACTTC.

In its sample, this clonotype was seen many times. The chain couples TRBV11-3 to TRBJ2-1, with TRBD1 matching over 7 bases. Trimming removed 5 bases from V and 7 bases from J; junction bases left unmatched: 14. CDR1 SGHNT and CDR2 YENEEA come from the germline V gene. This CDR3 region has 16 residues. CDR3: CASSAKEGIRGNEQFF. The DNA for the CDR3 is TGTGCCAGCAGCGCGAAGGAAGGGATCAGGGGGAATGAGCAGTTCTTC. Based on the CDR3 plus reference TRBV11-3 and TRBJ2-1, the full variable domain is EAGVVQSPRYKIIEKKQPVAFWCNPISGHNTLYWYLQNLGQGPELLIRYENEEAVDDSQLPKDRFSAERLKGVDSTLKIQPAELGDSAVYLCASSAKEGIRGNEQFFGPGTRLTVL.

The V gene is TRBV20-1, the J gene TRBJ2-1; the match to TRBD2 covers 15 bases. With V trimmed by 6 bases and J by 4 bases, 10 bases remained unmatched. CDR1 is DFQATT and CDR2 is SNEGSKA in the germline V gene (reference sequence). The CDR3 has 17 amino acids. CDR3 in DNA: TGCAGTGCAAAGGGACTAGCGGGAGGACCCTCATACAATGAGCAGTTCTTC. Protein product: CSAKGLAGGPSYNEQFF.

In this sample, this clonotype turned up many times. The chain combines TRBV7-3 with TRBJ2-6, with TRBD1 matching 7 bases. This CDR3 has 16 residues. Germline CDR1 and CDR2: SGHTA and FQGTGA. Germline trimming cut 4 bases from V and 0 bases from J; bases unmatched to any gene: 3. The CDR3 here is CASSYTGASGANVLTF. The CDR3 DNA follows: TGTGCCAGCAGCTATACAGGGGCCTCTGGGGCCAACGTCCTGACTTTC. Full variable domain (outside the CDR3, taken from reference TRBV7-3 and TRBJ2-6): GAGVSQTPSNKVTEKGKYVELRCDPISGHTALYWYRQSLGQGPEFLIYFQGTGAADDSGLPNDRFFAVRPEGSVSTLKIQRTERGDSAVYLCASSYTGASGANVLTFGAGSRLTVL.

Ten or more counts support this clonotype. The CDR3 sequence is CASSSRTGLGEKLFF. CDR3 DNA: TGTGCCAGCAGCTCCCGGACAGGGCTTGGTGAAAAACTGTTTTTT. The gene calls are TRBV7-2 and TRBJ1-4; TRBD1 matches 8 bases. Germline V gives CDR1 SGHTA, CDR2 FQGNSA. This CDR3 has 15 amino acids. Trimming removed 4 bases from V and 7 bases from J; junction bases left unmatched: 8.

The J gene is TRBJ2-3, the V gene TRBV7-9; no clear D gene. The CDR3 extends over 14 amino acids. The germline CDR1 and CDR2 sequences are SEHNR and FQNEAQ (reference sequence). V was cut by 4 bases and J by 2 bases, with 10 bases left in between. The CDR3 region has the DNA TGTGCCAGCAGCTCCTATATCCCCACAGATACGCAGTATTTT. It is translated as CASSSYIPTDTQYF. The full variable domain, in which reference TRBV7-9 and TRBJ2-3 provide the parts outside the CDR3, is DTGVSQNPRHKITKRGQNVTFRCDPISEHNRLYWYRQTLGQGPEFLTYFQNEAQLEKSRLLSDRFSAERPKGSFSTLEIQRTEQGDSAMYLCASSSYIPTDTQYFGPGTRLTVL.

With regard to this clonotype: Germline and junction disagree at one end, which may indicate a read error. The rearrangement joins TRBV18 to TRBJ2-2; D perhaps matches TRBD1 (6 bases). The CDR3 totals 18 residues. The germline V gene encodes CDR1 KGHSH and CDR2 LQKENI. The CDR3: CASSPGSSGVVRTGEQFF. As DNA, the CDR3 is TGTGCCAGCTCACCAGGATCCTCAGGGGTTGTCCGGACCGGGGAGCAGTTTTTT. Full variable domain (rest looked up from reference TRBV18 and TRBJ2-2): NAGVMQNPRHLVRRRGQEARLRCSPMKGHSHVYWYRQLPEEGLKFMVYLQKENIIDESGMPKERFSAEFPKEGPSILRIQQVVRGDSAAYFCASSPGSSGVVRTGEQFFGEGSRLTVL.

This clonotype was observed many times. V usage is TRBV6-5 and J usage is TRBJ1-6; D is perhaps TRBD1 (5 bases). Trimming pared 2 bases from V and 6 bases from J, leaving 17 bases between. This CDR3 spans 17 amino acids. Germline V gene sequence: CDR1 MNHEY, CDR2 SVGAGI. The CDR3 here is CASSYIWAGISNSPLHF. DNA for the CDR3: TGTGCCAGCAGTTACATATGGGCAGGGATTTCTAATTCACCCCTCCACTTT.

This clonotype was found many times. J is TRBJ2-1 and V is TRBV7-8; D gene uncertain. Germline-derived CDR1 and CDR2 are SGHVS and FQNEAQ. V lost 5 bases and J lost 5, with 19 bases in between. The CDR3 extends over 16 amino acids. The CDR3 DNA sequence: TGTGCCAGCAGCCTCGTGGTCGGTATAGTCAACAATGAGCAGTTCTTC. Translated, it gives CASSLVVGIVNNEQFF.